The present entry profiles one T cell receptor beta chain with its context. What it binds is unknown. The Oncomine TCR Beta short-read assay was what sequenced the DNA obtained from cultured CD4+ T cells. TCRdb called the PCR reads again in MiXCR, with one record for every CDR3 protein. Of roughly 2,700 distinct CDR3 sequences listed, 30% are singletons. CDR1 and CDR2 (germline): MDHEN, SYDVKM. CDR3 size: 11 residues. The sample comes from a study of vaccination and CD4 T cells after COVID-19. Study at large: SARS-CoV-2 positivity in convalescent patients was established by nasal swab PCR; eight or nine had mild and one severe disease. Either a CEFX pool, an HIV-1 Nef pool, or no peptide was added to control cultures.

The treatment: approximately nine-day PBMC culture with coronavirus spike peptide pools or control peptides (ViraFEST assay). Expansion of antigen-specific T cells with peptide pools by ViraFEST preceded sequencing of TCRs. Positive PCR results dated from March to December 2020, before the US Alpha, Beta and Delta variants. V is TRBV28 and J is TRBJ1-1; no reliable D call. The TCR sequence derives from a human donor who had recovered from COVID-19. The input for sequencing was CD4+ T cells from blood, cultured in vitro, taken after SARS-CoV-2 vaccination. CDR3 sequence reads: CAGGLLTEAFF. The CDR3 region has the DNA TGTGCAGGAGGACTGTTAACTGAAGCTTTCTTT.